This entry lists 15 T cell receptor beta chains sequenced from one sample in a study of ipilimumab plus nivolumab after autologous stem cell transplantation. TCRdb's copy holds only in-frame clones and misses some; the assay was immunoSEQ multiplex PCR. The sample records roughly 40,000 clones, 80% to 95% being singletons. The source material was PBMCs, sampled in a trial of ipilimumab plus nivolumab as post-transplant consolidation. These receptors were taken from a male donor with multiple myeloma.

The gene calls are TRBV11-2 and TRBJ1-1; D might be TRBD1 (5 bases). The CDR3 sequence is 14 residues long. From germline, CDR1 is SGHAT and CDR2 FQNNGV. V was trimmed by 1 base and J by 4 bases, leaving 10 bases between them. The CDR3 bases are TGTGCCAGCAGCTTAGTGGGGGAGAGCACTGAAGCTTTCTTT. As protein: CASSLVGESTEAFF.

The chain couples TRBV6-1 to TRBJ2-6, with D unresolved. CDR3 length: 13 amino acids. V dropped 9 bases and J dropped 0 bases, with 6 bases sitting between them. The V gene's germline CDR1 is MNHNS and CDR2 SASEGT. As DNA, the CDR3 is TGTGCCAGTGATGACTCTGGGGCCAACGTCCTGACTTTC. Its translation is CASDDSGANVLTF.

The V gene is TRBV5-1, the J gene TRBJ2-5; 10 bases fit TRBD1. CDR3 length: 15 residues. Germline assignment: CDR1 SGHRS and CDR2 YFSETQ. The V gene end was trimmed by 3 bases and the J gene end by 5 bases; junction bases not matched to a gene: 7. CDR3 DNA sequence: TGCGCCAGCAGCTGGGGGGACAGGGGAGTGGAGACCCAGTACTTC. As protein: CASSWGDRGVETQYF.

The rearrangement links TRBV4-2 to TRBJ1-3; TRBD1 agrees at 9 bases. The CDR3 runs 15 residues. Germline loops: CDR1 LGHNA, CDR2 YNFKEQ. The V segment lost 4 bases and the J segment 4 bases; nucleotides outside the gene matches: 5. CDR3 coding DNA: TGTGCCAGCAGCCCCGGGACAGGGATCGGAAACACCATATATTTT. This translates into CASSPGTGIGNTIYF.

V is TRBV20-1 and J is TRBJ2-7, with D perhaps matching TRBD1 (6 bases). The CDR3 contains 10 residues. CDR1 and CDR2 (germline): DFQATT, SNEGSKA (reference sequence). Between the trimmed V and J ends, which lost 3 bases and 12 bases, there was a span of 12 bases. This chain's CDR3 is CSASARDTYF. The DNA of the CDR3 is TGCAGTGCTAGTGCCCGGGACACGTACTTC.

This sequence joins TRBV5-1 and TRBJ2-3, with 9 bases fitting TRBD2. The CDR3 covers 15 residues. V lost 2 bases and J lost 5; bases outside the gene matches: 6. The germline CDR1 and CDR2 sequences are SGHRS and YFSETQ. This chain's CDR3 is CASSFAGGPGDTQYF. CDR3 coding DNA: TGCGCCAGCAGCTTCGCGGGGGGGCCTGGAGATACGCAGTATTTT.

The chain recombines TRBV14 with TRBJ1-1; D is undetermined. V was trimmed by 5 bases and J by 3 bases, leaving 13 bases between them. The germline gives CDR1 SGHDN, CDR2 FVKESK. The CDR3 is 14 amino acids. CDR3: CASSRTLQDTEAFF. CDR3 DNA sequence: TGTGCCAGCAGCAGGACGCTCCAGGACACTGAAGCTTTCTTT.

The CDR3 sequence is CASSLEGQLTPGNTIYF. CDR3 in DNA: TGTGCCAGCAGCCTAGAAGGACAGCTAACCCCTGGAAACACCATATATTTT. V is TRBV5-4 and J is TRBJ1-3; D perhaps matches TRBD1 (6 bases). The ends were cut back, 4 bases at V and 2 bases at J, with 19 bases in the middle. This CDR3 spans 17 amino acids. Germline V gene sequence: CDR1 SGHNT, CDR2 YYREEE (reference sequence).

Concerning this clone: This sample also contains other DNA sequences that code for the same CDR3. The V gene is TRBV19, the J gene TRBJ1-1; D might be TRBD1 (5 bases). Germline V gene data show CDR1 as LNHDA and CDR2 as SQIVND (reference sequence). The CDR3 has 14 amino acids. The germline V and J ends were trimmed by 1 base and 4 bases, with 10 bases remaining between them. CDR3 nucleotides: TGTGCCAGTAGTATAGTTGGGGGTGGCACTGAAGCTTTCTTT. As protein: CASSIVGGGTEAFF.

This chain uses TRBV15 with TRBJ1-2; D remains unclear. Germline lookup yields CDR1 LNHNV and CDR2 YYDKDF (reference sequence). CDR3 length: 15 amino acids. Trimming pared 3 bases from V and 0 bases from J, leaving 11 bases between. DNA of the CDR3: TGTGCCACCAGCAGCTATGACATAACTAACTATGGCTACACCTTC. Translating it yields CATSSYDITNYGYTF.

The gene calls are TRBV21-1 and TRBJ1-5; the table assigns TRBD1, which was not confirmed against the DNA. TRBV21-1 has pseudogene status. The CDR3 consists of 16 residues. The CDR3 DNA is TGTGCCAGCAGCAAGACGTTGGGAGACAGGGTACAGCCCCAGCATTTT. Protein product: CASSKTLGDRVQPQHF.

CDR3 loop: CASSAGTSLEQYF. The CDR3 coding sequence is TGTGCCAGCAGCGCCGGGACAAGTCTCGAGCAGTACTTC. This chain uses TRBV9 with TRBJ2-5; maybe TRBD1 (6 bases). The J call is doubtful: the DNA matches TRBJ2-7 better. The germline V gene encodes CDR1 SGDLS and CDR2 YYNGEE. This CDR3 spans 13 amino acids.

This chain joins TRBV5-4 and TRBJ2-2, with D possibly matching TRBD1 (6 bases). Trimming cost V 4 bases and J 3 bases, with 7 bases left between them. CDR1 and CDR2 from the germline V gene are SGHNT and YYREEE (reference sequence). The CDR3 runs to 13 residues. The CDR3 coding sequence is TGTGCCAGCAGCCGGACAGACACCGGGGAGCTGTTTTTT. Translation gives CASSRTDTGELFF.

A word on this clone: At the DNA level, this CDR3 is encoded by other sequences in the same sample as well. The chain couples TRBV18 to TRBJ1-2; 8 nucleotides agree with TRBD1. The CDR3 covers 14 residues. Germline V gene lookup returns CDR1 KGHSH and CDR2 LQKENI. V shed 3 bases and J 3 bases; nucleotides not matched to a gene: 3. CDR3 coding DNA: TGTGCCAGCTCACCGGGGACAGGCGACTATGGCTACACCTTC. Protein product: CASSPGTGDYGYTF.

A single count supports this clone. The chain carries TRBV14 and TRBJ2-4; no clear D gene. This CDR3 spans 16 amino acids. Germline loops: CDR1 SGHDN, CDR2 FVKESK. The V end was cut by 0 bases, the J end by 3 bases, with 12 bases between. CDR3 in DNA: TGTGCCAGCAGCCAAGATGACATCTTAGACAAAAACATTCAGTACTTC. Encoded protein: CASSQDDILDKNIQYF.